Below are 8 T cell receptor beta chains sequenced from a single sample in a study of cytomegalovirus exposure and HLA in healthy donors. Sequencing used immunoSEQ multiplex PCR; TCRdb keeps in-frame clones, though not all of them. The table records about 130,000 clones, approximately 89% of them present only once. The specimen sequenced was PBMCs. All receptors come from a woman under 30 in good health and CMV-seropositive.

The chain employs TRBV27 and TRBJ2-6; TRBD2 might be the D (5 bases). Per germline, CDR1 MNHEY and CDR2 SMNVEV (reference sequence). The CDR3 is made up of 17 amino acids. Trimming left V 8 bases short and J 0 bases short, with 17 bases between. The CDR3 DNA reads TGTGCCAGCGGGAGACCGCAACCCAGCTCTGGGGCCAACGTCCTGACTTTC. Protein product: CASGRPQPSSGANVLTF.

The J gene is TRBJ1-2, the V gene TRBV19; TRBD1 is a possible D gene (6 bases). With 5 bases removed from V and 2 bases from J, the gap between germline ends came to 12 bases. This CDR3 is built from 14 residues. The germline CDR1 and CDR2 sequences are LNHDA and SQIVND (reference sequence). CDR3 bases: TGTGCCAGTAGTTCGAACAGGGAAAACTATGGCTACACCTTC. It is translated as CASSSNRENYGYTF. The full variable domain, rest sourced from reference TRBV19 and TRBJ1-2, is DGGITQSPKYLFRKEGQNVTLSCEQNLNHDAMYWYRQDPGQGLRLIYYSQIVNDFQKGDIAEGYSVSREKKESFPLTVTSAQKNPTAFYLCASSSNRENYGYTFGSGTRLTVV.

The chain links TRBV30 to TRBJ2-1; the match to TRBD2 covers 9 bases. With V trimmed by 2 bases and J by 12 bases, 11 bases remained unmatched. CDR1 is GTSNPN and CDR2 is SVGIG in the germline V gene (reference sequence). CDR3 length: 14 residues. The CDR3 protein is CAWSLPAGGAVQFF. The CDR3 DNA reads TGTGCCTGGAGTCTCCCAGCGGGGGGTGCCGTGCAGTTCTTC.

The CDR3 spells CASSKAPSGGAGSDTQYF. CDR3 DNA: TGCGCCAGCAGCAAGGCTCCTAGCGGGGGGGCCGGCTCAGATACGCAGTATTTT. The gene calls are TRBV5-1 and TRBJ2-3; 12 positions agree with TRBD2. V dropped 4 bases and J dropped 4; count of bases not matched to a gene: 13. Germline CDR1 reads SGHRS; CDR2 reads YFSETQ. The CDR3 has 18 residues.

The chain links TRBV5-5 to TRBJ1-2; no clear D gene. Germline values: CDR1 SGHKS, CDR2 YYEKEE (reference sequence). CDR3 length: 15 amino acids. Trimming stripped 0 bases from V and 3 bases from J, with 12 bases between. The CDR3 DNA is TGTGCCAGCAGCTTGGCCGGGTTTCTGGACTATGGCTACACCTTC. Amino acid sequence: CASSLAGFLDYGYTF. Full variable domain (rest looked up from reference TRBV5-5 and TRBJ1-2): DAGVTQSPTHLIKTRGQQVTLRCSPISGHKSVSWYQQVLGQGPQFIFQYYEKEERGRGNFPDRFSARQFPNYSSELNVNALLLGDSALYLCASSLAGFLDYGYTFGSGTRLTVV.

V gene TRBV6-6 combines with J gene TRBJ1-2; TRBD1 might be the D (6 bases). V was pared by 7 bases and J by 4 bases, with 16 bases between. In germline, CDR1 is MNHNY, CDR2 SVGAGI (reference sequence). The CDR3 runs to 14 residues. CDR3 sequence: CASIGTLKGYGYTF. The CDR3 bases are TGTGCCAGCATCGGGACACTGAAAGGCTATGGCTACACCTTC.

The J gene is TRBJ1-1, the V gene TRBV4-3; TRBD1 matches 7 bases. This CDR3 comprises 15 residues. Per the germline V gene, CDR1 is LGHNA and CDR2 is YSLEER. J was trimmed by 1 base and V by 0 bases; bases with no gene match: 2. Here the CDR3 reads CASSQDWTGNTEAFF. The CDR3, as DNA: TGCGCCAGCAGCCAAGATTGGACAGGGAACACTGAAGCTTTCTTT.

The rearrangement links TRBV5-4 to TRBJ2-1, with TRBD2 matching 7 bases. The germline V gene has CDR1 SGHNT and CDR2 YYREEE (reference sequence). The CDR3 totals 16 residues. V lost 0 bases, J lost 3 bases, and 6 bases stayed unmatched. The CDR3 loop is CASSLGGASGYNEQFF. The CDR3 nucleotides are TGTGCCAGCAGCTTGGGGGGAGCTAGCGGCTACAATGAGCAGTTCTTC.